Shown below are 17 T cell receptor beta chains from a single sample sequenced in a study of early T cells in non-severe SARS-CoV-2 infection. Each CDR3 protein is one row after TCRdb ran MiXCR on the 5' RACE reads. Found here are approximately 98,000 distinct CDR3 sequences, 9.5% to 13% of them singletons; the top ten hold around 2.9%. Sequencing was performed on whole blood. The source of these receptors is an adult who was a healthcare worker with PCR-confirmed SARS-CoV-2 infection or an uninfected control (not recorded which).

This clonotype has a handful of counts. The chain links TRBV12-5 to TRBJ1-1; D is ambiguous. The CDR3 spans 14 residues. CDR1 LGHNT and CDR2 FRNRAP come from the germline V gene. V was shortened by 4 bases and J by 0 bases, with 9 bases between the two germline ends. The CDR3 nucleotides read TGTGCTAGTGGTTCCTCGGTCCTGAACACTGAAGCTTTCTTT. It is translated as CASGSSVLNTEAFF.

With respect to this clonotype: A read error is possible here, since a much larger clone lies one base away. The chain recombines TRBV11-1 with TRBJ1-1, with 9 positions matching TRBD1. The CDR3 has 17 amino acids. Germline CDR1 is SGHAT and CDR2 is FQDESV (reference sequence). V lost 7 bases and J lost 5; bases outside the gene matches: 17. The CDR3 here is CASTSLQRDRARTEAFF. For the CDR3, the DNA is TGTGCCAGCACCTCACTCCAAAGGGACAGGGCGCGGACTGAAGCTTTCTTT.

The V and J genes are TRBV19 and TRBJ2-5; weak D call: TRBD2 (5 bases). Germline assignment: CDR1 LNHDA and CDR2 SQIVND (reference sequence). This CDR3 has 15 residues. The germline V and J ends were trimmed by 6 bases and 4 bases, with 18 bases remaining between them. In DNA form, the CDR3 reads TGTGCCAGTAGGAAAACCGGGCCTGAGGGAGAGACCCAGTACTTC. Its protein product is CASRKTGPEGETQYF.

The J gene is TRBJ1-1, the V gene TRBV11-2, with 7 bases aligning to TRBD1. V lost 2 bases to trimming and J lost 4 bases; unmatched junction nucleotides: 7. This CDR3 region has 15 residues. CDR1 and CDR2 from the germline V gene are SGHAT and FQNNGV. Written as DNA, the CDR3 is TGTGCCAGCAGCTTAAGCCCGACAGGGAGCACTGAAGCTTTCTTT. It yields the protein CASSLSPTGSTEAFF.

This clonotype has ten or more counts. The gene calls are TRBV5-1 and TRBJ2-5; 14 bases fit TRBD2. Germline-derived CDR1 and CDR2 are SGHRS and YFSETQ. Trimming cost V 4 bases and J 5 bases; bases outside gene matches: 4. CDR3 size: 15 residues. CDR3 loop: CASSTTSGGAETQYF. CDR3 coding DNA: TGCGCCAGCAGCACGACTAGCGGGGGGGCTGAGACCCAGTACTTC.

This clonotype has more than one count but fewer than ten. The chain couples TRBV20-1 to TRBJ2-5; a possible D gene is TRBD2 (7 bases). V was cut by 6 bases and J by 5 bases, with 19 bases left in between. This CDR3 spans 14 amino acids. CDR1 and CDR2 from the germline V gene are DFQATT and SNEGSKA (reference sequence). CDR3 DNA: TGCAGTGCAGGGGGGGGGACCGTACAGGAGACCCAGTACTTC. This sequence encodes CSAGGGTVQETQYF.

This clonotype was recorded at least ten times. The chain couples TRBV5-1 to TRBJ1-4, with D tentatively TRBD1 (5 bases). Between the trimmed V and J ends, which lost 3 bases and 8 bases, there was a span of 17 bases. The CDR3 is made up of 15 amino acids. Germline V CDR1 and CDR2: SGHRS, YFSETQ. The CDR3: CASSSQGGLSEKLFF. The CDR3 DNA is TGCGCCAGCAGCTCCCAGGGAGGCTTATCGGAAAAACTGTTTTTT.

For this clonotype: Relative to the germline gene, one junction end is altered; a read error may explain this. Here the CDR3 reads CASSLGDPVIF. CDR3 nucleotides: TGTGCCAGCAGCTTGGGGGACCCCGTGATCTTC. The chain has TRBV5-6 and TRBJ2-1; either TRBD1 or TRBD2 may fit D (5 bases each). The CDR3 covers 11 residues. Germline values: CDR1 SGHDT, CDR2 YYEEEE.

This clonotype showed up just a few times. The CDR3: CASSPVTGAYEQYF. The DNA of the CDR3 is TGTGCCAGCTCACCAGTTACAGGAGCCTACGAGCAGTACTTC. The chain uses TRBV18 and TRBJ2-7; D is perhaps TRBD1 (5 bases). Germline CDR1 KGHSH, CDR2 LQKENI. V was pared by 2 bases and J by 2 bases, with 10 bases between. The CDR3 has 14 residues.

As concerns this clonotype: One end of the junction is discordant with germline, which a read error may explain. The chain has TRBV27 and TRBJ2-5; 9 nucleotides line up with TRBD2. The CDR3 covers 19 residues. The V gene's germline CDR1 is MNHEY and CDR2 SMNVEV (reference sequence). This chain's CDR3 is CASSLWDPYVAGAQEPQYF. CDR3 nucleotides: TGTGCCAGCAGTCTATGGGACCCCTACGTAGCGGGGGCTCAAGAGCCCCAGTACTTC.

Ten or more counts support this clonotype. The gene calls are TRBV29-1 and TRBJ1-1; D is unresolved. Trimming shortened V by 3 bases and J by 8 bases, and 4 bases separated the two germline ends. CDR3 length: 9 amino acids. Germline values: CDR1 SQVTM, CDR2 ANQGSEA. CDR3 DNA sequence: TGCAGCGTTGAGCCCGAAGCTTTCTTT. Translating gives CSVEPEAFF.

This clonotype appeared many times. The gene calls are TRBV29-1 and TRBJ2-2, with D tentatively TRBD1 (6 bases). The germline V gene has CDR1 SQVTM and CDR2 ANQGSEA. The CDR3 runs 14 residues. V was trimmed by 7 bases and J by 4 bases, leaving 16 bases between them. This chain's CDR3 is CSAGTGSVTGELFF. As DNA, the CDR3 is TGCAGCGCAGGAACAGGGTCGGTCACCGGGGAGCTGTTTTTT.

This rearrangement joins TRBV24-1 to TRBJ2-1; a weak D match, TRBD2 (6 bases). Trimming took 4 bases from V and 0 from J, leaving 15 bases between them. Germline CDR1 is KGHDR and CDR2 is SFDVKD. This CDR3 has 17 amino acids. The CDR3 sequence: CATSDQTRGSSYNEQFF. In nucleotides, the CDR3 is TGTGCCACCAGTGACCAAACTCGGGGGAGCTCCTACAATGAGCAGTTCTTC.

This clonotype was counted at least ten times. The rearrangement uses TRBV5-1 and TRBJ2-5, with 15 bases that match TRBD2. This CDR3 contains 15 residues. CDR1 is SGHRS, CDR2 YFSETQ, per germline. V was pared by 4 bases and J by 4 bases, with 2 bases of the junction left unmatched. CDR3 amino acids: CASSPGLAGGETQYF. DNA of the CDR3: TGCGCCAGCAGCCCGGGACTAGCGGGAGGAGAGACCCAGTACTTC.

This chain connects TRBV2 to TRBJ2-1; 14 nucleotides align to TRBD2. This CDR3 is 18 amino acids long. The germline gives CDR1 SNHLY, CDR2 FYNNEI. Trimming at V came to 7 bases and at J to 1 base, leaving 9 bases not matched to a gene. The CDR3, as DNA: TGTGCCAGCAAGGAGGGGACTAGCGGGAGAGAGTCCTACAATGAGCAGTTCTTC. Translated, it gives CASKEGTSGRESYNEQFF.

This sequence joins TRBV19 and TRBJ1-2, with D maybe TRBD1 (5 bases). The CDR3 loop spans 15 amino acids. Germline CDR1 LNHDA, CDR2 SQIVND (reference sequence). Trimming left V 5 bases short and J 8 bases short, with 21 bases between. The DNA of the CDR3 is TGTGCCAGTAGTGCCCAAACCGCAGGGACGTGGGGCTACACCTTC. Protein sequence: CASSAQTAGTWGYTF.

This clonotype was counted at least ten times. CDR3 DNA: TGTGCCAGCAGCCAAGATGGACAGGGGGGGCACACCGGGGAGCTGTTTTTT. It specifies CASSQDGQGGHTGELFF. The chain has TRBV4-2 and TRBJ2-2; 10 bases line up with TRBD1. CDR3 length: 17 residues. The V and J ends lost 0 bases and 3 bases, in that order; junction bases with no gene match: 4. The V gene's germline CDR1 is LGHNA and CDR2 YNFKEQ.